This T cell receptor (beta chain) was captured in a study of OX40 agonist ivuxolimab in advanced cancers. Regarding this clone: Its specificity is unknown.

Method: immunoSEQ multiplex PCR; TCRdb's copy keeps in-frame clones and lacks some. The sample carries 65,000 to 75,000 clones, about four fifths recorded once. This CDR3 is built from 14 residues. The V gene end was trimmed by 6 bases and the J gene end by 0 bases; junction bases not matched to a gene: 2. Germline CDR1 and CDR2: MNHNY and SVGAGI (reference sequence). Study-wide points: Some patients who did not respond also had low normalized T-cell clonal expansion.

The specimen comprised CD4+ or CD8+ T cells sorted from blood, sampled in a trial of the OX40 agonist ivuxolimab. The TCR comes from an adult with an advanced solid tumor such as melanoma, head and neck, liver or kidney cancer. The V gene is TRBV6-6, the J gene TRBJ2-1; 7 bases line up with TRBD2. The DNA for the CDR3 is TGTGCCAGCAGGCTAGCGGCCTCCTACAATGAGCAGTTCTTC. Encoded protein: CASRLAASYNEQFF.